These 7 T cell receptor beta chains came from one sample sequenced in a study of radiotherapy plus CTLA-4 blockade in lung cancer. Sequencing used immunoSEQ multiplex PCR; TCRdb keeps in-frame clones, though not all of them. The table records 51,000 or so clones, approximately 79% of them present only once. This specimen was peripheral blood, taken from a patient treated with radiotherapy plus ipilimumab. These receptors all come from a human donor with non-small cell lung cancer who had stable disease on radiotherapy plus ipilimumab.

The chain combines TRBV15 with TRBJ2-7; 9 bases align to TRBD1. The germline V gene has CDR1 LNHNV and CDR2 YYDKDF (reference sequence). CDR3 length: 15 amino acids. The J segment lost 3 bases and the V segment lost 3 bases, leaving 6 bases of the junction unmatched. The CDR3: CATSRQQGANYEQYF. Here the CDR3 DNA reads TGTGCCACCAGCAGGCAACAGGGGGCTAACTACGAGCAGTACTTC.

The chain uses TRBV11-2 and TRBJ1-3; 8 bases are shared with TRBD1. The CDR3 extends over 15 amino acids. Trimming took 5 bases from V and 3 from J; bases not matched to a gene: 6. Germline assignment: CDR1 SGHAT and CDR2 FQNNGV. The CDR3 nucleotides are TGTGCCAGCAGCAGCAGGGGGCCAGTTGGAAACACCATATATTTT. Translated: CASSSRGPVGNTIYF.

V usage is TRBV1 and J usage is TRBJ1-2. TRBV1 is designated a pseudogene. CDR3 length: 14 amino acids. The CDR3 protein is CTSSQDRWADGYTF. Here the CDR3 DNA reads TGCACCAGCAGCCAAGATCGGTGGGCGGATGGCTACACCTTC.

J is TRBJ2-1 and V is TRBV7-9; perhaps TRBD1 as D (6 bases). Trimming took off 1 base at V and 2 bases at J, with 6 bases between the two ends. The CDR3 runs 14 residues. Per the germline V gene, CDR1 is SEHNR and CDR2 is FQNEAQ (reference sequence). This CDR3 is CASSLGTAYNEQFF. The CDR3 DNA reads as TGTGCCAGCAGCTTAGGGACAGCCTACAATGAGCAGTTCTTC.

The CDR3 spells CASSWGQTNYNEQFF. In nucleotides, the CDR3 is TGTGCCAGCAGCTGGGGACAGACAAACTACAATGAGCAGTTCTTC. The chain couples TRBV5-4 to TRBJ2-1; 7 bases line up with TRBD1. Germline CDR1 is SGHNT and CDR2 is YYREEE (reference sequence). The CDR3 loop spans 15 amino acids. Trimming removed 3 bases from V and 3 bases from J; junction bases left unmatched: 6.

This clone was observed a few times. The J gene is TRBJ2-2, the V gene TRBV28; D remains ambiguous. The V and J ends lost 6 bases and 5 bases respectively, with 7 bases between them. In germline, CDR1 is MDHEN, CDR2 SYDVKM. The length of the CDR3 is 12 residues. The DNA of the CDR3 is TGTGCCAGCAGCACATCTACCGGGGAGCTGTTTTTT. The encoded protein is CASSTSTGELFF.

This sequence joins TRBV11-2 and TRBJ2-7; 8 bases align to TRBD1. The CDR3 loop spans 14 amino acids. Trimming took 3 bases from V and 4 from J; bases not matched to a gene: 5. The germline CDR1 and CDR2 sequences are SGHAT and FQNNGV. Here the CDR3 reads CASSLDGTGYEQYV. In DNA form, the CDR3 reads TGTGCCAGCAGCTTGGATGGGACAGGTTACGAGCAGTACGTC.